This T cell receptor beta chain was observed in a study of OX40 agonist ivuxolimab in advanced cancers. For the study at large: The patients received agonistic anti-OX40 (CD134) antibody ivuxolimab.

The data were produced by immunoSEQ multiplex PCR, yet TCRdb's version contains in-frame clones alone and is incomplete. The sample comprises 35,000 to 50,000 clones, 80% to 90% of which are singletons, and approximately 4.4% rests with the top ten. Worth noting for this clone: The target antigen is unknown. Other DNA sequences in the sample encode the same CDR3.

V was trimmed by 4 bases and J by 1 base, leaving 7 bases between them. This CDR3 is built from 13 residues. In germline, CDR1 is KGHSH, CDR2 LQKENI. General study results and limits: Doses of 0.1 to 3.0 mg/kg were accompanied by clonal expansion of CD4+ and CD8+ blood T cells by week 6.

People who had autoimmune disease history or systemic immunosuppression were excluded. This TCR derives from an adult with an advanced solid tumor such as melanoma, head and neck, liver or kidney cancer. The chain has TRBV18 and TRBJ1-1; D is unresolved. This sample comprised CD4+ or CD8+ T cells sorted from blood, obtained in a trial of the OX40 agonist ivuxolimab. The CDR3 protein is CASSRTENTEAFF. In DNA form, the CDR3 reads TGTGCCAGCTCACGCACAGAGAACACTGAAGCTTTCTTT.